This TCR beta chain was sequenced in a study of read filtering for tumor transcriptome and immune sequencing. Across the study: DNase treatment preceded whole-transcriptome library preparation. TCR-mapped reads were about 4 to 11 million with IR-seq versus roughly 80 to 1,300 with RNA-seq.

General study results and limits: Without single-read clonotypes, shared clonotype proportions correlated more between IR-seq and RNA-seq. RNA-seq captured clonotypes less deeply and reliably than IR-seq.

CDR3 length: 12 residues. Germline V gene lookup returns CDR1 ENHRY and CDR2 SYGVKD. Molecular barcoded adaptors covering alpha/delta and beta/gamma chains were used on roughly 400 ng RNA. TCRdb reprocessed the reads via MiXCR and lists one record per CDR3 protein. The data hold around 140,000 distinct CDR3 sequences, with over 10% observed a single time. This clonotype was recorded a few times. Its antigen remains unknown. It may be a read error: a sequence one base away is much more abundant. The receptor's source is a donor older than 35 with multiple myeloma. The chain links TRBV10-3 to TRBJ2-7, with a weak D call TRBD2 (5 bases). Sequencing input: a population of CD138-negative cells sorted from bone marrow. CDR3 in amino acids: CAVSELADEQYF. As DNA, the CDR3 is TGTGCCGTCAGTGAGCTAGCCGACGAGCAGTACTTC.